This paragraph covers one TCR beta chain sequence. The source of the sample is a study of blood T cell repertoires in COVID-19. The overall study: The United States, Italy and Spain provided the acute and convalescent COVID-19 samples. Sample material is recorded as cDNA or gDNA derived from T cells, B-cell-depleted T cells, or PBMCs.

Methods used by the authors: For nucleated cells, counts were estimated from reference gene primer amplification. Data came from immunoSEQ multiplex PCR; TCRdb stores just in-frame clones and leaves some out. That table is the source of V, J and clone size, and D and trimming were worked out from the DNA. This repertoire shows tens of thousands of clones, around 86% found once; its top ten account for roughly 3.6%. The sequenced sample was peripheral blood. This receptor was obtained from a man in his 70s with active COVID-19.

The CDR3 spells CATKSGGVSAKQETQYF. The CDR3, as DNA: TGTGCCACCAAATCTGGCGGGGTCAGCGCCAAACAAGAGACCCAGTACTTC. This chain connects TRBV24-1 to TRBJ2-5, with a possible D match to TRBD2 (6 bases). The germline V and J ends were trimmed by 8 bases and 2 bases, with 23 bases remaining between them. CDR1 is KGHDR and CDR2 is SFDVKD in the germline V gene. This CDR3 has 17 residues.